This TCR beta chain was observed in a study of cytomegalovirus exposure and HLA in healthy donors. With 60 Vbeta and 13 Jbeta primers, the PCR was carried out. As processed by the authors: Later, an analysis found 75 million to 100 million unique TCR beta chains, and approximately 10 million of these were shared. TCRdb keeps only in-frame clones here, not all; method: immunoSEQ multiplex PCR. From that table come the V and J calls and clone size; the DNA was used to work out D and trimming. This sample has some 190,000 clones, with 77% found just once. Germline CDR1 SQVTM, CDR2 ANQGSEA. V lost 3 bases to trimming and J lost 8 bases, with 13 bases between them. The CDR3 loop spans 13 amino acids.

The sample comprised PBMCs. This TCR was recovered from a woman aged 25 to 39 in good health and CMV-seropositive. V usage is TRBV29-1 and J usage is TRBJ2-2, with D tentatively TRBD1 (6 bases). The CDR3 bases are TGCAGCGTTGACGGGCCACAGGGAGGGGAGCTGTTTTTT. Translated: CSVDGPQGGELFF.